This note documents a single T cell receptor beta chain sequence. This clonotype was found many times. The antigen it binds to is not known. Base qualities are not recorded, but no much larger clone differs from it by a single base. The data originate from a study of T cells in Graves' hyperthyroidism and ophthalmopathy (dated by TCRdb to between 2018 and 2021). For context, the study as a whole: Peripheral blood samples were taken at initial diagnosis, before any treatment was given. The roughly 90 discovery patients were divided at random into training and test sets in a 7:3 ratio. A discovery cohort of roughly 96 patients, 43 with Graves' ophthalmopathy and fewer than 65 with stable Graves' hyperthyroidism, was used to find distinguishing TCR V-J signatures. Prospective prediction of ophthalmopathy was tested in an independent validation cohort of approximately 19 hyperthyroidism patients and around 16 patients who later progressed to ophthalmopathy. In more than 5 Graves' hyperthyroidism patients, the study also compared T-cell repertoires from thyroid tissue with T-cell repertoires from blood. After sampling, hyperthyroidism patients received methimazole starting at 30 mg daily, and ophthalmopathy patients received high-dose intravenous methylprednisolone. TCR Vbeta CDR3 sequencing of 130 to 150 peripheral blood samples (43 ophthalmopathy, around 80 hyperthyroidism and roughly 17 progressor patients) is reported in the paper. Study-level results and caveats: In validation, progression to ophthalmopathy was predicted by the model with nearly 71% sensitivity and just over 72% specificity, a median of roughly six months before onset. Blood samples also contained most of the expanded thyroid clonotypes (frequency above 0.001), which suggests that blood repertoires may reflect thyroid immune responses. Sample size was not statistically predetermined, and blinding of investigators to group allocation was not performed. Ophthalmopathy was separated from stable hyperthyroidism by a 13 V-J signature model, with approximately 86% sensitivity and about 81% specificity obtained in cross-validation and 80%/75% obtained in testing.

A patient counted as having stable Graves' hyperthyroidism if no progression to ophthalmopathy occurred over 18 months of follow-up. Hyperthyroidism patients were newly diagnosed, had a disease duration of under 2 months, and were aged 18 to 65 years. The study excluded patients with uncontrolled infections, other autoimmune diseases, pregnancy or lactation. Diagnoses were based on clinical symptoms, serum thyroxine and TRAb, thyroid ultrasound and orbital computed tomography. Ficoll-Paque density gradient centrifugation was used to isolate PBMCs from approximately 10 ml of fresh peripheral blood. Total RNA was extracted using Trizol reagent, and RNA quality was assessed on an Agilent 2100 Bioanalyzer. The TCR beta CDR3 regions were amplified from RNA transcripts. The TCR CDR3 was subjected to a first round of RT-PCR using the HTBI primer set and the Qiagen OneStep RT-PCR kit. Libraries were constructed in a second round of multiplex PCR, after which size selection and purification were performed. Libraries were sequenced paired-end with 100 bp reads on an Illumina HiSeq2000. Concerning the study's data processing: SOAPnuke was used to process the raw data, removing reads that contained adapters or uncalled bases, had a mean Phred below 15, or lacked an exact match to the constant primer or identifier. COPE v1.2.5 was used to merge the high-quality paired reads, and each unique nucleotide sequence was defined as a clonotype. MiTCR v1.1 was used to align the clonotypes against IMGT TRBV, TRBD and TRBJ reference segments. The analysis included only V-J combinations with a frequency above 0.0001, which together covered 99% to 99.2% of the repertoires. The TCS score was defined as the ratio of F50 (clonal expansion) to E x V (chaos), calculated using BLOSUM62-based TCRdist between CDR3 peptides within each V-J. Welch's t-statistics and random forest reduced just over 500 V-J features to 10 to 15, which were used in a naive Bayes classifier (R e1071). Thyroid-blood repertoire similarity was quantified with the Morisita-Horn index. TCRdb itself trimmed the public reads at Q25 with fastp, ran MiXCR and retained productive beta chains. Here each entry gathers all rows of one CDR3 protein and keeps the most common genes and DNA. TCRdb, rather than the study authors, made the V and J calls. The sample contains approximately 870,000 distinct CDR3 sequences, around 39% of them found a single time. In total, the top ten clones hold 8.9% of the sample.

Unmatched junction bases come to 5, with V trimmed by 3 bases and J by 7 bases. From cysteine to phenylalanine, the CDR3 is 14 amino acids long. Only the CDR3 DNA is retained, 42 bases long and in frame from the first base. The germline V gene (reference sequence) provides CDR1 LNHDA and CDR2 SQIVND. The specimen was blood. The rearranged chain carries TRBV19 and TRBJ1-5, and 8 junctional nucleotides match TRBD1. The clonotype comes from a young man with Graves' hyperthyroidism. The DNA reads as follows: TGTGCCAGTAGTATGCAGGGGGCAGGACAGCCCCAGCATTTT. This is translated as CASSMQGAGQPQHF.